The rows below give T cell receptor beta chains drawn from one sample of a study of siplizumab effects on memory and regulatory T cells. TCRdb's copy holds only in-frame clones and misses some; the assay was immunoSEQ multiplex PCR. The sample has about 63,000 clones; over 80% are singletons. The sequenced material came from memory CD4+ T cells sorted from blood. The receptor source for this set is a human donor in good health. CDR3s include the opening cysteine and the closing phenylalanine or tryptophan. Fields, in order: D gene, V gene, J gene, clone size, CDR3 protein, CDR3 DNA. The D gene is left open where the match is weak. A row's size may be missing; if present it is once, few, many or a size class.

D: .; V: TRBV7-2; J: TRBJ1-5; size: .; CDR3: CASSRYPGQPQHF; DNA: TGTGCCAGCAGCCGCTACCCCGGACAGCCCCAGCATTTT
D: .; V: TRBV30; J: TRBJ1-1; size: .; CDR3: CAWSAPGSLRSEASF; DNA: TGTGCCTGGAGTGCACCGGGTTCCCTACGTAGTGAAGCTTCCTTC
D: .; V: TRBV7-2; J: TRBJ2-1; size: .; CDR3: CASRPNGQYNEQFF; DNA: TGTGCCAGCAGACCCAATGGACAGTATAATGAGCAGTTCTTC
D: .; V: TRBV4-2; J: TRBJ2-3; size: .; CDR3: CASSQGIRPPGTTDTQYF; DNA: TGTGCCAGCAGCCAAGGAATACGCCCCCCGGGAACTACAGATACGCAGTATTTT
D: .; V: TRBV5-1; J: TRBJ2-5; size: .; CDR3: CASSREETQYF; DNA: TGCGCCAGCAGCCGGGAGGAGACCCAGTACTTC
D: TRBD2; V: TRBV5-6; J: TRBJ2-7; size: once; CDR3: CASSLETSGGYEQYF; DNA: TGTGCCAGCAGCTTGGAGACTAGCGGGGGCTACGAGCAGTACTTC
D: TRBD1; V: TRBV5-1; J: TRBJ1-1; size: .; CDR3: CASRDQGVGTEAFF; DNA: TGCGCCAGCAGGGACCAGGGGGTGGGCACTGAAGCTTTCTTT
D: .; V: TRBV7-9; J: TRBJ1-2; size: .; CDR3: CASSFGSSGPVGYTF; DNA: TGTGCCAGCAGCTTCGGGTCAAGCGGGCCGGTTGGCTACACCTTC
D: TRBD2; V: TRBV13; J: TRBJ2-1; size: .; CDR3: CASSSSGRATNEQFF; DNA: TGTGCCAGCAGCTCCAGCGGGAGGGCCACGAATGAGCAGTTCTTC
D: TRBD1; V: TRBV6-5; J: TRBJ1-5; size: once; CDR3: CATRDRGNQPQHF; DNA: TGTGCTACCCGGGACAGGGGGAATCAGCCCCAGCATTTT
D: .; V: TRBV6-6; J: TRBJ1-2; size: .; CDR3: CASLSYGGYTF; DNA: TGTGCCAGCTTGTCTTATGGAGGCTACACCTTC
D: .; V: TRBV2; J: TRBJ1-2; size: .; CDR3: CASREGYGGYTF; DNA: TGTGCCAGCAGAGAGGGTTACGGCGGCTACACCTTC
D: TRBD2; V: TRBV18; J: TRBJ2-7; size: few; CDR3: CASSPQDAGGHEQYF; DNA: TGTGCCAGCTCACCTCAAGATGCGGGAGGGCACGAGCAGTACTTC
D: TRBD2; V: TRBV10-3; J: TRBJ2-1; size: few; CDR3: CAIRDYYNEQFF; DNA: TGTGCCATCCGGGACTACTACAATGAGCAGTTCTTC
D: TRBD2; V: TRBV6-5; J: TRBJ2-7; size: few; CDR3: CASSSPSGAVYEQYF; DNA: TGTGCCAGCAGTAGCCCTAGCGGGGCTGTCTACGAGCAGTACTTC
D: TRBD2; V: TRBV5-5; J: TRBJ2-5; size: .; CDR3: CASSPTSGGFVETQYF; DNA: TGTGCCAGCAGCCCGACTAGCGGGGGTTTTGTGGAGACCCAGTACTTC
D: .; V: TRBV18; J: TRBJ1-1; size: medium-sized; CDR3: CASSPPMRREAFF; DNA: TGTGCCAGCTCACCACCGATGAGGAGGGAAGCTTTCTTT
D: TRBD2; V: TRBV5-4; J: TRBJ2-7; size: .; CDR3: CASGLAGVDEQYF; DNA: TGTGCCAGCGGTTTAGCGGGAGTTGACGAGCAGTACTTC
D: .; V: TRBV19; J: TRBJ2-7; size: few; CDR3: CASSMRRGYEQYF; DNA: TGTGCCAGTAGTATGAGACGGGGCTACGAGCAGTACTTC
D: .; V: TRBV6-1; J: TRBJ2-1; size: .; CDR3: CASSPRGREQFF; DNA: TGTGCCAGCAGTCCGCGGGGACGTGAGCAGTTCTTC
D: .; V: TRBV6-1; J: TRBJ2-7; size: once; CDR3: CASSARAPLYEQYF; DNA: TGTGCCAGCAGTGCTAGGGCCCCTCTTTACGAGCAGTACTTC
D: .; V: TRBV4-2; J: TRBJ1-5; size: .; CDR3: CASSQEKKGSNQPQHF; DNA: TGTGCCAGCAGCCAAGAAAAGAAAGGGAGCAATCAGCCCCAGCATTTT
D: .; V: TRBV25-1; J: TRBJ2-7; size: .; CDR3: CASSEFRNVGGFDEQYF; DNA: TGTGCCAGCAGTGAATTTCGCAACGTCGGGGGTTTCGACGAGCAGTACTTC
D: .; V: TRBV5-1; J: TRBJ2-2; size: .; CDR3: CASSLGQGTGELFF; DNA: TGCGCCAGCAGCTTGGGCCAGGGGACCGGGGAGCTGTTTTTT
D: .; V: TRBV6-5; J: TRBJ2-1; size: .; CDR3: CASPLGRRYNEQFF; DNA: TGTGCCAGCCCGTTAGGGCGACGGTACAATGAGCAGTTCTTC
D: TRBD2; V: TRBV5-6; J: TRBJ2-3; size: .; CDR3: CASSLVLAVSTDTQYF; DNA: TGTGCCAGCAGCTTGGTCCTAGCGGTTAGCACAGATACGCAGTATTTT
D: .; V: TRBV9; J: TRBJ1-5; size: .; CDR3: CASSVGSPTLRSNQPQHF; DNA: TGTGCCAGCAGCGTAGGTTCCCCGACACTACGGAGCAATCAGCCCCAGCATTTT
D: .; V: TRBV19; J: TRBJ1-2; size: .; CDR3: CASSIPPFSSGYTF; DNA: TGTGCCAGTAGTATTCCCCCTTTCAGCTCTGGCTACACCTTC
D: TRBD2; V: TRBV7-2; J: TRBJ2-7; size: .; CDR3: CASSSSTSEGYEQYF; DNA: TGTGCCAGCAGCTCCTCGACTAGCGAGGGATACGAGCAGTACTTC
D: TRBD2; V: TRBV7-9; J: TRBJ2-1; size: .; CDR3: CASSLGLAGGWNEQFF; DNA: TGTGCCAGCAGCTTAGGACTAGCGGGGGGATGGAATGAGCAGTTCTTC
D: TRBD1; V: TRBV9; J: TRBJ1-1; size: .; CDR3: CASSLETGVATEAFF; DNA: TGTGCCAGCAGCTTAGAGACAGGGGTTGCCACTGAAGCTTTCTTT
D: .; V: TRBV5-6; J: TRBJ2-2; size: .; CDR3: CASSLARPTGELFF; DNA: TGTGCCAGCAGCTTGGCCAGGCCCACCGGGGAGCTGTTTTTT
D: .; V: TRBV6-4; J: TRBJ2-3; size: .; CDR3: CASSGGVGAADTQYF; DNA: TGTGCCAGCAGTGGGGGAGTTGGAGCGGCAGATACGCAGTATTTT
D: .; V: TRBV18; J: TRBJ1-1; size: .; CDR3: CASSPTRNTEAFF; DNA: TGTGCCAGCTCACCCACACGGAACACTGAAGCTTTCTTT
D: .; V: TRBV7-6; J: TRBJ1-5; size: .; CDR3: CASSLGAGIAPQHF; DNA: TGTGCCAGCAGCTTAGGGGCGGGAATCGCGCCCCAGCATTTT
D: TRBD1; V: TRBV6-1; J: TRBJ2-6; size: .; CDR3: CASSRDRAGANVLTF; DNA: TGTGCCAGCAGTCGGGACAGGGCTGGGGCCAACGTCCTGACTTTC
D: TRBD2; V: TRBV30; J: TRBJ2-2; size: .; CDR3: CAWSPPSGEVGELFF; DNA: TGTGCCTGGAGTCCACCTAGCGGGGAAGTCGGGGAGCTGTTTTTT
D: .; V: TRBV18; J: TRBJ1-2; size: .; CDR3: CASSPARDGYGYTF; DNA: TGTGCCAGCTCACCGGCTAGGGACGGCTATGGCTACACCTTC
D: .; V: TRBV6-1; J: TRBJ1-5; size: .; CDR3: CASNDNQPQHF; DNA: TGTGCCAGCAACGATAATCAGCCCCAGCATTTT
D: .; V: TRBV28; J: TRBJ1-2; size: .; CDR3: CASSYAGESSGAYTF; DNA: TGTGCCAGCAGTTATGCAGGGGAATCTTCCGGCGCCTACACCTTC
D: TRBD1; V: TRBV5-1; J: TRBJ2-7; size: once; CDR3: CASSFGQAWEQYF; DNA: TGCGCCAGCAGCTTCGGACAGGCATGGGAGCAGTACTTC
D: TRBD1; V: TRBV7-2; J: TRBJ1-2; size: .; CDR3: CASSLLQGASRNYGYTF; DNA: TGTGCCAGCAGCTTACTTCAGGGGGCGAGCCGAAACTATGGCTACACCTTC
D: .; V: TRBV19; J: TRBJ1-4; size: .; CDR3: CASSPTPTNEKLFF; DNA: TGTGCCAGTAGTCCGACTCCAACTAATGAAAAACTGTTTTTT
D: .; V: TRBV4-1; J: TRBJ1-2; size: .; CDR3: CASSQAGGYYGYTF; DNA: TGCGCCAGCAGCCAAGCGGGGGGCTACTATGGCTACACCTTC
D: TRBD2; V: TRBV2; J: TRBJ2-3; size: .; CDR3: CASSGGASGSTDTQYF; DNA: TGTGCCAGCAGTGGGGGAGCTAGCGGGAGCACAGATACGCAGTATTTT
D: .; V: TRBV28; J: TRBJ1-5; size: .; CDR3: CASARGVERGAQPQHF; DNA: TGTGCCAGTGCCCGGGGCGTCGAGAGAGGGGCTCAGCCCCAGCATTTT
D: TRBD1; V: TRBV7-2; J: TRBJ1-1; size: .; CDR3: CASSRSTGVEREAFF; DNA: TGTGCCAGCAGCCGATCAACAGGGGTCGAACGGGAAGCTTTCTTT
D: .; V: TRBV5-1; J: TRBJ1-2; size: .; CDR3: CASSRPDTSYGYTF; DNA: TGCGCCAGCAGCCGACCGGACACAAGCTATGGCTACACCTTC
D: .; V: TRBV7-8; J: TRBJ2-3; size: .; CDR3: CASSPFTSSDTQYF; DNA: TGTGCCAGCAGCCCCTTCACTAGTTCAGATACGCAGTATTTT
D: TRBD1; V: TRBV5-1; J: TRBJ1-2; size: .; CDR3: CASSLETGLNGYTF; DNA: TGCGCCAGCAGCTTGGAGACAGGGTTGAATGGCTACACCTTC
D: .; V: TRBV6-5; J: TRBJ1-5; size: .; CDR3: CASRLRQYSNQPQHF; DNA: TGTGCCAGCAGACTCCGACAGTATAGCAATCAGCCCCAGCATTTT
D: .; V: TRBV6-1; J: TRBJ2-5; size: .; CDR3: CASSEALQGGVVQETQYF; DNA: TGTGCCAGCAGTGAAGCGCTACAGGGTGGAGTGGTGCAAGAGACCCAGTACTTC
D: .; V: TRBV19; J: TRBJ2-3; size: .; CDR3: CASSIRATGSDTQYF; DNA: TGTGCCAGTAGTATACGGGCCACCGGATCAGATACGCAGTATTTT